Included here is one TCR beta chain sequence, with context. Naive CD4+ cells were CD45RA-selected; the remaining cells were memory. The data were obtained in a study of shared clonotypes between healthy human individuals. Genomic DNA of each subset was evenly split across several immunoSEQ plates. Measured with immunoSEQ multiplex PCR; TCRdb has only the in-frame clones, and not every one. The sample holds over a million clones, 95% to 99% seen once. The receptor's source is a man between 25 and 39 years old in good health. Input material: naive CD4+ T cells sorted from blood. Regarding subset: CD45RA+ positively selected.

CDR3 coding DNA: TGTGCCAGCAGCCGGTCAGGGTTTCAAGAGACCCAGTACTTC. It codes for CASSRSGFQETQYF. The rearrangement uses TRBV11-3 and TRBJ2-5; D is perhaps TRBD1 (5 bases). This CDR3 contains 14 residues. In germline, CDR1 is SGHNT, CDR2 YENEEA. The V and J ends lost 5 bases and 2 bases respectively, with 12 bases between them.